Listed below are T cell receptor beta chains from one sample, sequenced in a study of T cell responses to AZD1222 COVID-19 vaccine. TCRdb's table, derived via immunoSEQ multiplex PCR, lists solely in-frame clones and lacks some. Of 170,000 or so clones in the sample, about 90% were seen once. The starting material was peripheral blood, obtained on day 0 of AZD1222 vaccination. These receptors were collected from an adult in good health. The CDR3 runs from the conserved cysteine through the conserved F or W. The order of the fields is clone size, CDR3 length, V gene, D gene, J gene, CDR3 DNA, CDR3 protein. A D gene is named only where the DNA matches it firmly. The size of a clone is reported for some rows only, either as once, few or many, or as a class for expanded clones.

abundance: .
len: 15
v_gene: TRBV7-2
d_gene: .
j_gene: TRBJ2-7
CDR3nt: TGTGCCAGCAGCTCGACACCGGGACTTAGATACGAGCAGTACTTC
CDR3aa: CASSSTPGLRYEQYF

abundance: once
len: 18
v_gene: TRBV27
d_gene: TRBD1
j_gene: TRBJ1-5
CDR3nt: TGTGCCAGCAGCGGATCCTGGGACAGCCTTTTTGGCAATCAGCCCCAGCATTTT
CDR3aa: CASSGSWDSLFGNQPQHF

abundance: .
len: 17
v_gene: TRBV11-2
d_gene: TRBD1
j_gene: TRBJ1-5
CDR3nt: TGTGCCAGCAGCTTAGGACAGGGGGCGTTGAGCAATCAGCCCCAGCATTTT
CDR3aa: CASSLGQGALSNQPQHF

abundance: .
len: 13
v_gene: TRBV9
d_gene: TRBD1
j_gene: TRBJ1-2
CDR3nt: TGTGCCAGCAGCGGGACAGGGGGCTATGGCTACACCTTC
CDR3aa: CASSGTGGYGYTF

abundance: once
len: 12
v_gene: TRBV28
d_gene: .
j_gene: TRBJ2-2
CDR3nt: TGTGCCAGCAGTTTGAACACCGGGGAGCTGTTTTTT
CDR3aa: CASSLNTGELFF

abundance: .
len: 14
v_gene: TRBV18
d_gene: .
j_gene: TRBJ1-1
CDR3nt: TGTGCCAGCTCACCCGCGGGGCTGGGCACTGAAGCTTTCTTT
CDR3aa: CASSPAGLGTEAFF

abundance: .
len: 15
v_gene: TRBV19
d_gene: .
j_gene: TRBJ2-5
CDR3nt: TGTGCCAGTAGTATGGGACTGGGGGGTTCTGAGACCCAGTACTTC
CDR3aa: CASSMGLGGSETQYF

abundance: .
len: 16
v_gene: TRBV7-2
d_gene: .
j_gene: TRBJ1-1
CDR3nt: TGTGCCAGCAGCCGTATTCGGGGAGGGGTTAACACTGAAGCTTTCTTT
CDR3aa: CASSRIRGGVNTEAFF

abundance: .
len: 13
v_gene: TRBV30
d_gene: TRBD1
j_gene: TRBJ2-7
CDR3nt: TGTGCCTGGGCCGACAGGGCAGCCTACGAGCAGTACTTC
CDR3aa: CAWADRAAYEQYF

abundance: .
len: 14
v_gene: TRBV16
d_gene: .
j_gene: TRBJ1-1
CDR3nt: TGTGCCAGCAGCCAATCTTCAGGGATCACTGAAGCTTTCTTT
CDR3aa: CASSQSSGITEAFF

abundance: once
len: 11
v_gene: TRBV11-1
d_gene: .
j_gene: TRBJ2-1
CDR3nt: TGTGCCAGCAGCCCCACGGAAGAGCAGTTCTTC
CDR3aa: CASSPTEEQFF

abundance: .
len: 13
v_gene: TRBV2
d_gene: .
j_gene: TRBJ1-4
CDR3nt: TGTGCCGGGGGAAAGGCCACTAATGAAAAACTGTTTTTT
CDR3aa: CAGGKATNEKLFF

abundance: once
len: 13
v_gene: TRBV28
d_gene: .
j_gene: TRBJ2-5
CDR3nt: TGTGCCAGCAGTTTAGCTATCGGAGAGACCCAGTACTTC
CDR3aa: CASSLAIGETQYF

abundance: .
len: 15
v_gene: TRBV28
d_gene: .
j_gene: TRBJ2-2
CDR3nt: TGTGCCAGCAGTTCCGCGGACAGTCACACCGGGGAGCTGTTTTTT
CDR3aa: CASSSADSHTGELFF

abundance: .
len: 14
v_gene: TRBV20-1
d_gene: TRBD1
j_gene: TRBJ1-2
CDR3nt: TGCAGTGCTAGTGGGGACAGGTCCCTCTATGGCTACACCTTC
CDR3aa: CSASGDRSLYGYTF

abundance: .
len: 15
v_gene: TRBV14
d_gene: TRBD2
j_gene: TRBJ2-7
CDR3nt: TGTGCCAGCAGCCAAGAGGTAGCGGGGCCCTACGAGCAGTACTTC
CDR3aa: CASSQEVAGPYEQYF

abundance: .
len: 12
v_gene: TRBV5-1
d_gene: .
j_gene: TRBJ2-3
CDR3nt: TGCGCCAGCAGCTTACGCACAGATACGCAGTATTTT
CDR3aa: CASSLRTDTQYF

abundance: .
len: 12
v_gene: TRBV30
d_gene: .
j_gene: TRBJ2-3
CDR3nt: TGTGCCTGGAGTATTGGCACAGATACGCAGTATTTT
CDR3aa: CAWSIGTDTQYF

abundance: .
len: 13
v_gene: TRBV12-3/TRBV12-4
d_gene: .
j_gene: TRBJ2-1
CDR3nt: TGTGCCAGCAGTCCATTCGAGCGCAATGAGCAGTTCTTC
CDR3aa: CASSPFERNEQFF

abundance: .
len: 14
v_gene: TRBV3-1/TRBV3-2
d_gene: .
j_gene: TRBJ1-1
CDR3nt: TGTGCCAGCAGCCCATCATGGGTGAACACTGAAGCTTTCTTT
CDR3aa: CASSPSWVNTEAFF

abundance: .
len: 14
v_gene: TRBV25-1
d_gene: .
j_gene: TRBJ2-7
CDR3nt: TGTGCCAGCAGTGAATTAGGACAGTCCTACGAGCAGTACTTC
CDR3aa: CASSELGQSYEQYF

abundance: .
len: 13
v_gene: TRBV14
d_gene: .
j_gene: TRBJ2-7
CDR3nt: TGTGCCAGCAGCTCGTTCAATTCCTACGAGCAGTACTTC
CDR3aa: CASSSFNSYEQYF

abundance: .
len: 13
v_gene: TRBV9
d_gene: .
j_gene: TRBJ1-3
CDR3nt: TGTGCCAGCAGCTCGCGTTCAGGAAACACCATATATTTT
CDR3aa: CASSSRSGNTIYF

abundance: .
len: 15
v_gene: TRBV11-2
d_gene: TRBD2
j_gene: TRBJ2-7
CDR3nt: TGTGCCAGCAGCCGATTGACTAGCGCAACCTACGAGCAGTACTTC
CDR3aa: CASSRLTSATYEQYF

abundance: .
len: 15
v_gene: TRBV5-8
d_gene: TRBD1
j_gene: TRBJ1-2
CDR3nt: TGTGCCAGCAGCACCCGACTGCAGGGGGCACATGGCTACACCTTC
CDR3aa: CASSTRLQGAHGYTF

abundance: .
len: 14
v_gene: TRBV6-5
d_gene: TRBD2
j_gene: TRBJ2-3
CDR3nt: TGTGCCGGCGGGGGGAGGCCCAGCTCCTATACGCAGTATTTT
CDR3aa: CAGGGRPSSYTQYF

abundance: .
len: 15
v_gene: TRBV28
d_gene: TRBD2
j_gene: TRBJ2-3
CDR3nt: TGTGCCAGCAGTTTTTCTGGGGGGGGTACAGATACGCAGTATTTT
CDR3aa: CASSFSGGGTDTQYF

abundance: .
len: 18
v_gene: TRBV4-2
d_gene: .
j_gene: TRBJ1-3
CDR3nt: TGTGCCAGCAGCCAAGAAGGGGGGGCCACTGCGTCTGGAAACACCATATATTTT
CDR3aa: CASSQEGGATASGNTIYF

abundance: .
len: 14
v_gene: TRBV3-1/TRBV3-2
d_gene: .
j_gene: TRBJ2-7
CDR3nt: TGTGCCAGCAGCCAAGAACAGGGTTTCTACGAGCAGTACTTC
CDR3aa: CASSQEQGFYEQYF

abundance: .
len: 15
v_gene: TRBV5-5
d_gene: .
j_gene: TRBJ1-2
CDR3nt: TGTGCCAGCAGCTTGCGCGCGGACACCGACTATGGCTACACCTTC
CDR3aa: CASSLRADTDYGYTF

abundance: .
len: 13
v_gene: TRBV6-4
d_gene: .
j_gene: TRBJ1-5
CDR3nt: TGTGCCAGCAGTCCCCTAGCGGGGCAGCCCCAGCATTTT
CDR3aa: CASSPLAGQPQHF

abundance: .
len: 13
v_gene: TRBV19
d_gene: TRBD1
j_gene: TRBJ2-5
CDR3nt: TGTGCCAGTAGTATAAACAGGGGAGAGACCCAGTACTTC
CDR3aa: CASSINRGETQYF

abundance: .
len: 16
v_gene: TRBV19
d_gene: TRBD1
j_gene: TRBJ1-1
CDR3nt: TGTGCCAGTAGATGGACAGGGGGCCGGGGGAACACTGAAGCTTTCTTT
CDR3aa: CASRWTGGRGNTEAFF

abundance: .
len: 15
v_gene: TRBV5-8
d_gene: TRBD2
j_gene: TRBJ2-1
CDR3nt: TGTGCCAGCAGCTTGGGAAGCGGGGTTTACAATGAGCAGTTCTTC
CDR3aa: CASSLGSGVYNEQFF

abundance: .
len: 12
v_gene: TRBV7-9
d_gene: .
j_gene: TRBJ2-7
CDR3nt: TGTGCCAGCAGCGACGGTTCCTACGAGCAGTACTTC
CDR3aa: CASSDGSYEQYF

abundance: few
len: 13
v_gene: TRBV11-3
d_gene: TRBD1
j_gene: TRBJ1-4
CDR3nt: TGTGCCAGCAGCTTACAGGGGGCAAAAAAACTGTTTTTT
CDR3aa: CASSLQGAKKLFF

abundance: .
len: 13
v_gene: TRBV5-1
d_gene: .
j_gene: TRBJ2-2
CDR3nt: TGCGCCAGCAGCGTCCAACACACCGGGGAGCTGTTTTTT
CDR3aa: CASSVQHTGELFF

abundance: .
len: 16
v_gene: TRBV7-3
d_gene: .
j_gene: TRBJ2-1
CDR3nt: TGTGCCAGCAGCCTAAACCCCGGGACATCCTACAATGAGCAGTTCTTC
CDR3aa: CASSLNPGTSYNEQFF

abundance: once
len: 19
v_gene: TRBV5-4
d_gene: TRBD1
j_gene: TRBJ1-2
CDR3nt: TGTGCCAGCAGCTTTGGGGTTAATGGACAGGCCGGTTGGGGATATGGCTACACCTTC
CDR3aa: CASSFGVNGQAGWGYGYTF

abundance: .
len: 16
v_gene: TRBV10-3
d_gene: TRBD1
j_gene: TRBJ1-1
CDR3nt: TGTGCCATCAGTGAACGAATACAGGGGTTGAACACTGAAGCTTTCTTT
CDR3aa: CAISERIQGLNTEAFF

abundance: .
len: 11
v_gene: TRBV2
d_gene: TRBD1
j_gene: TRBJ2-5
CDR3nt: TGTGCCAGCAATCATCCGACAGGGAAGTACTTC
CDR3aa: CASNHPTGKYF

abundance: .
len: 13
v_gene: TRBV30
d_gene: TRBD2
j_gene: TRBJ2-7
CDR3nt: TGTGCCGGGACTATTGGGGCTGCCGACGAGCAGTACTTC
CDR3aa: CAGTIGAADEQYF

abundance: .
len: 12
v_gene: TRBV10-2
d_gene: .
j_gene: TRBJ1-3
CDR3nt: TGCGCCAGCAGCGTCGAAGGAAACACCATATATTTT
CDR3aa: CASSVEGNTIYF

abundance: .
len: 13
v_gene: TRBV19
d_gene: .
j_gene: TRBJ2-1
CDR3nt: TGTGCCAGTAGTATGTGGTCTAACAATGAGCAGTTCTTC
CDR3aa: CASSMWSNNEQFF

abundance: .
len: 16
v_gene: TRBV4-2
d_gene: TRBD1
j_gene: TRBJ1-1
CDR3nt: TGTGCCAGCAGCCAAGCGCAGGGGGCGGGGGGCACTGAAGCTTTCTTT
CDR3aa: CASSQAQGAGGTEAFF

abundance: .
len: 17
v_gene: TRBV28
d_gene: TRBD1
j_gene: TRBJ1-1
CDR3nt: TGTGCCAGCAGTTGGGGAATACGACAGGGAATGAACACTGAAGCTTTCTTT
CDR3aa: CASSWGIRQGMNTEAFF

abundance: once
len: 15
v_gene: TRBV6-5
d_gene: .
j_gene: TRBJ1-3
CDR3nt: TGTGCCAGCAGTCCTACCCCCCTTTCAGGAAACACCATATATTTT
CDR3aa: CASSPTPLSGNTIYF

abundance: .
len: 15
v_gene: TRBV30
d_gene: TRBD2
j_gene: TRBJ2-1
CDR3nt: TGTGCCTGGGGGAGAAGCGGGAGCTCCTACAATGAGCAGTTCTTC
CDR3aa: CAWGRSGSSYNEQFF

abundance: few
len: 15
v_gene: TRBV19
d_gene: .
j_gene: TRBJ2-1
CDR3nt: TGTGCCAGTAGTATAGGGGCTAGCGCAAACAATGAGCAGTTCTTC
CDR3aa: CASSIGASANNEQFF

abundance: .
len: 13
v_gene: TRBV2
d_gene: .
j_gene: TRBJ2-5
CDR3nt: TGTGCCAGCAGTGGAACAAGACAAGAGACCCAGTACTTC
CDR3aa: CASSGTRQETQYF

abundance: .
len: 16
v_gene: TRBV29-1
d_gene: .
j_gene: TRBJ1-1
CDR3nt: TGCAGCGTTGTAACGGACACAGTATTAATGAACACTGAAGCTTTCTTT
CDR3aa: CSVVTDTVLMNTEAFF

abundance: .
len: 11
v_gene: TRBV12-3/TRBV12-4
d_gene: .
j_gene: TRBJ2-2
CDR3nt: TGTGCCAGCGGATCGGCCGGGGAGCTGTTTTTT
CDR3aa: CASGSAGELFF

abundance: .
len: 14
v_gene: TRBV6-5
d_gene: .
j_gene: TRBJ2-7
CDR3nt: TGTGCCAGCAGGGTGGACTCGCTACTCCTTGAGCAGTACTTC
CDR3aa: CASRVDSLLLEQYF

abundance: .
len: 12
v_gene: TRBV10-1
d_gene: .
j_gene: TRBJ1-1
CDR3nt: TGCGCCAGCAGTGACCAAGGCACTGAAGCTTTCTTT
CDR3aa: CASSDQGTEAFF

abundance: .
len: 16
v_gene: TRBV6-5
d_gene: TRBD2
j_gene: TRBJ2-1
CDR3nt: TGTGCCAGCAGTTACGTTTCCGGACTAGCTAGCGGTGAGCAGTTCTTC
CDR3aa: CASSYVSGLASGEQFF

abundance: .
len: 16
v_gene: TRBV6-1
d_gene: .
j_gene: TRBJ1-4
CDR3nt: TGTGCCAGCAGCGAACGAAACAGGGCCCATAATGAAAAACTGTTTTTT
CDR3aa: CASSERNRAHNEKLFF

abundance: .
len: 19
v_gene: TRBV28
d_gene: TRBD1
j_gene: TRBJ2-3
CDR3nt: TGTGCCAGCAGACACCGGGACAGGGGCCCGGGACGATTCACAGATACGCAGTATTTT
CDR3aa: CASRHRDRGPGRFTDTQYF